This TCR beta chain was observed in a study of T-cell memory formation after mild COVID-19. TCRdb used MiXCR to reprocess the 5' RACE reads, holding one entry per CDR3 protein. Of around 100,000 distinct CDR3 sequences in the sample, around a fifth were seen once. The CDR3 is 15 amino acids. J was trimmed by 6 bases and V by 10 bases; bases with no gene match: 12. The V gene's germline CDR1 is SGHTA and CDR2 FQGNSA. This receptor was taken from a man between 18 and 29 years old who had mild COVID-19 (a few samples of this study predate the infection). Cell type and time point are not known. The V gene is TRBV7-2, the J gene TRBJ2-3, with 11 bases fitting TRBD2. Sequenced input: PBMCs or a T cell subset sorted from them (not recorded which). CDR3 nucleotide sequence: TGTGCCACCCAAAACCTAGCGGGGGGCGATGATACGCAGTATTTT. It translates to CATQNLAGGDDTQYF.